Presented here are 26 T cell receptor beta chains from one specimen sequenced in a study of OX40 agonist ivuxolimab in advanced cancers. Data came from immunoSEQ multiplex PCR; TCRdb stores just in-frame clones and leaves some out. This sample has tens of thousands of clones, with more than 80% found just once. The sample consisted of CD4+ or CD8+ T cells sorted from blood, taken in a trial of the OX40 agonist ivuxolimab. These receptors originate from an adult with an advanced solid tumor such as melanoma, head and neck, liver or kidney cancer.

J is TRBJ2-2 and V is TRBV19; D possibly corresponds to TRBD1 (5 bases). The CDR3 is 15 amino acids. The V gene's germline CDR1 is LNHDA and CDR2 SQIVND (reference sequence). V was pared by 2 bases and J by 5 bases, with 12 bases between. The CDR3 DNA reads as TGTGCCAGTAGTATAAAGCAGGGTCAAACCGGGGAGCTGTTTTTT. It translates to CASSIKQGQTGELFF.

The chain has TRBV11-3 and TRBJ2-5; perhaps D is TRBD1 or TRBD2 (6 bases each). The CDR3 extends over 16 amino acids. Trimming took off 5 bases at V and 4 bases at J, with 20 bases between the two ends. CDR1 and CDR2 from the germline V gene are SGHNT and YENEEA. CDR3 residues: CASSPTELGGVETQYF. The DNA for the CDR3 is TGTGCCAGCAGCCCGACTGAGCTGGGGGGCGTAGAGACCCAGTACTTC.

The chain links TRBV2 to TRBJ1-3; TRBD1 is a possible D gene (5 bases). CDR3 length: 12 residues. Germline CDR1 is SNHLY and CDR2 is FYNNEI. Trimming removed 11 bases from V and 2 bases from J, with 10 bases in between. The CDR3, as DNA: TGTGCCGTCAGGGTTACTGGAAACACCATATATTTT. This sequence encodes CAVRVTGNTIYF.

The CDR3 nucleotides are TGTGCCAGCAGTGCGGAGGTCGGCTATGGCTACACCTTC. Its protein product is CASSAEVGYGYTF. V gene TRBV2 combines with J gene TRBJ1-2, with D unclear. V was cut by 4 bases and J by 4 bases, with 10 bases left in between. CDR3 length: 13 amino acids. The germline CDR1 and CDR2 sequences are SNHLY and FYNNEI.

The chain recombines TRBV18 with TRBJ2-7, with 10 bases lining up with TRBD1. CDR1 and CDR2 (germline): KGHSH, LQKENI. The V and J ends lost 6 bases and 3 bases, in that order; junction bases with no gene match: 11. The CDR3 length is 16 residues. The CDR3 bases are TGTGCCAGCTCGCCTGCCGGGACAGGGGTTTACTACGAGCAGTACTTC. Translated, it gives CASSPAGTGVYYEQYF.

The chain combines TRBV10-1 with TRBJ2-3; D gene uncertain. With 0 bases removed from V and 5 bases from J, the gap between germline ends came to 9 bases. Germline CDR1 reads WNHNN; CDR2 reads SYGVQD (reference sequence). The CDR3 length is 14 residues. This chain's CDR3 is CASSESQYRDTQYF. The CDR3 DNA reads TGCGCCAGCAGTGAGTCGCAGTATAGAGATACGCAGTATTTT.

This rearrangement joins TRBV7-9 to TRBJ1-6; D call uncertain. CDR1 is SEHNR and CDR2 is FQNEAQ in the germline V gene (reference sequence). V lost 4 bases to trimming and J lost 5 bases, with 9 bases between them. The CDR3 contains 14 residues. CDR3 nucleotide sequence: TGTGCCAGCAGCTCGGATTCCCATAATTCACCCCTCCACTTT. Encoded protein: CASSSDSHNSPLHF.

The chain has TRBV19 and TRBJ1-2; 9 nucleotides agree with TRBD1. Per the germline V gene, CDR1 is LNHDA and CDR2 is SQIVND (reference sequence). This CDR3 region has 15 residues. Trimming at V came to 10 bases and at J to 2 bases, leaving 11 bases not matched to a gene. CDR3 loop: CATDGSTGGNYGYTF. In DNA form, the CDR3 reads TGTGCCACCGACGGGAGCACAGGGGGCAACTATGGCTACACCTTC.

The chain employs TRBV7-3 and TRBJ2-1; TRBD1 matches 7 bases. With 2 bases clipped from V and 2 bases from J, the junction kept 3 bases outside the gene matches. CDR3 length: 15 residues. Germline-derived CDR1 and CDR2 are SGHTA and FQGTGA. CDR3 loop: CASSLRTGAYNEQFF. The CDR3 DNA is TGTGCCAGCAGCTTACGTACAGGGGCCTACAATGAGCAGTTCTTC. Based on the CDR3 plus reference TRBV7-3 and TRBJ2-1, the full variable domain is GAGVSQTPSNKVTEKGKYVELRCDPISGHTALYWYRQSLGQGPEFLIYFQGTGAADDSGLPNDRFFAVRPEGSVSTLKIQRTERGDSAVYLCASSLRTGAYNEQFFGPGTRLTVL.

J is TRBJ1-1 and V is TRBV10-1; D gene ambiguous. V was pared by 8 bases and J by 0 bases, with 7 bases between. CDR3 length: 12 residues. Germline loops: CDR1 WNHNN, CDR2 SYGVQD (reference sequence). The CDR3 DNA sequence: TGCGCCAGCGGAAATATGAACACTGAAGCTTTCTTT. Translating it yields CASGNMNTEAFF.

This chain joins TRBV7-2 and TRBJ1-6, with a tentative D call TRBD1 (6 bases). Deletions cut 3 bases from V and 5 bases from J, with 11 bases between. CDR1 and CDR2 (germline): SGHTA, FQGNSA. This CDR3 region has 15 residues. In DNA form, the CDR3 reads TGTGCCAGCAGCTTTGAGACAGGAAATAATTCACCCCTCCACTTT. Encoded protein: CASSFETGNNSPLHF.

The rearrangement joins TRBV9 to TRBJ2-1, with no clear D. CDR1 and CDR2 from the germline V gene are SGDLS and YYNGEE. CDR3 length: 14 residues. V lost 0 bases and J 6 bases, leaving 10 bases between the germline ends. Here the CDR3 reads CASSVGPSGNEQFF. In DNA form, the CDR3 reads TGTGCCAGCAGCGTAGGGCCATCGGGCAATGAGCAGTTCTTC.

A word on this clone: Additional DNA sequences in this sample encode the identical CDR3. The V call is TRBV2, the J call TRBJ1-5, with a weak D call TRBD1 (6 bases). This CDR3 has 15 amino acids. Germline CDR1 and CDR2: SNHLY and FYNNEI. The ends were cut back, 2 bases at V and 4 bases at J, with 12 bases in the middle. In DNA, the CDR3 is TGTGCCAGCAGTGAATGGGGGGGCGGAAATCAGCCCCAGCATTTT. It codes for CASSEWGGGNQPQHF.

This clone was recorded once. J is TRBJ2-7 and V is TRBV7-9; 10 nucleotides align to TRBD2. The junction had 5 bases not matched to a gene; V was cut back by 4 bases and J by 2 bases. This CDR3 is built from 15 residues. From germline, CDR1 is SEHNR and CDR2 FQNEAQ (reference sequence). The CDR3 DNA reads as TGTGCCAGCAGCTCCGAGGGGACTAGCGCCTACGAGCAGTACTTC. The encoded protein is CASSSEGTSAYEQYF.

The CDR3 coding sequence is TGTGCCAGCAGAAAACCAGGGACAGGGGCGCTCTATGGCTACACCTTC. Its translation is CASRKPGTGALYGYTF. The gene calls are TRBV11-2 and TRBJ1-2; 10 nucleotides agree with TRBD1. This CDR3 is built from 16 residues. Germline lookup yields CDR1 SGHAT and CDR2 FQNNGV. V gave up 6 bases and J gave up 4 bases; unmatched junction bases: 11. Complete variable domain (other parts from reference TRBV11-2 and TRBJ1-2): EAGVAQSPRYKIIEKRQSVAFWCNPISGHATLYWYQQILGQGPKLLIQFQNNGVVDDSQLPKDRFSAERLKGVDSTLKIQPAKLEDSAVYLCASRKPGTGALYGYTFGSGTRLTVV.

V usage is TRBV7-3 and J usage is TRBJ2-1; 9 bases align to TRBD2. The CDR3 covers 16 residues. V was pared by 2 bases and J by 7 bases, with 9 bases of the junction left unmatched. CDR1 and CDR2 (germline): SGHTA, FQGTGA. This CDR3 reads CASSLHPSGVKNEQFF. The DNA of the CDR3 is TGTGCCAGCAGCTTACATCCTAGCGGGGTAAAAAATGAGCAGTTCTTC.

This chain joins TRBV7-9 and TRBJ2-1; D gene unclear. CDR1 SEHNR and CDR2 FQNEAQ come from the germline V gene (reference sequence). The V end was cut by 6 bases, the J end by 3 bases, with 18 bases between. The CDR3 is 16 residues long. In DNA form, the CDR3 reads TGTGCCAGCAGGGCGGCTCGTGGGCAGAGCTACAATGAGCAGTTCTTC. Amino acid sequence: CASRAARGQSYNEQFF.

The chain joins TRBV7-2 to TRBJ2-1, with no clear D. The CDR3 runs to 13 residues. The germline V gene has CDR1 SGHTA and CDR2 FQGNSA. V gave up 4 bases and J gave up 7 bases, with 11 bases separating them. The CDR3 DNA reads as TGTGCCAGCAGCTCCGCACCGTTAAATGAGCAGTTCTTC. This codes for CASSSAPLNEQFF.

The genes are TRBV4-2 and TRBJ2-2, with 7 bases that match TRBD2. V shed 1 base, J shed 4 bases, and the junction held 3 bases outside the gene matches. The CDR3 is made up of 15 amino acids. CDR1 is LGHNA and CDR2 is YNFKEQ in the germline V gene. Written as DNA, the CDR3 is TGTGCCAGCAGCCAAGGAGCGGGACCCACCGGGGAGCTGTTTTTT. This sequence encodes CASSQGAGPTGELFF.

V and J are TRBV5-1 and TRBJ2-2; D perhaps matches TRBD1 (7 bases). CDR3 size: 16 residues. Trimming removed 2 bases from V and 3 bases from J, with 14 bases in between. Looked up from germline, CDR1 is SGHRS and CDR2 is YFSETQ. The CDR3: CASSFGGTADTGELFF. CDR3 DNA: TGCGCCAGCAGCTTTGGGGGGACAGCTGACACCGGGGAGCTGTTTTTT. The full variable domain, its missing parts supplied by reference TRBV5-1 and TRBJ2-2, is KAGVTQTPRYLIKTRGQQVTLSCSPISGHRSVSWYQQTPGQGLQFLFEYFSETQRNKGNFPGRFSGRQFSNSRSEMNVSTLELGDSALYLCASSFGGTADTGELFFGEGSRLTVL.

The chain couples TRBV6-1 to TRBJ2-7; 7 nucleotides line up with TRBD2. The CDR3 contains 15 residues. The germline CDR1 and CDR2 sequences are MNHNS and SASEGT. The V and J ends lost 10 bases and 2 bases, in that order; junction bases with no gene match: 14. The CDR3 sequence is CATSGGGSNTYEQYF. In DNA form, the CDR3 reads TGTGCCACTTCGGGTGGCGGGAGTAACACCTACGAGCAGTACTTC.

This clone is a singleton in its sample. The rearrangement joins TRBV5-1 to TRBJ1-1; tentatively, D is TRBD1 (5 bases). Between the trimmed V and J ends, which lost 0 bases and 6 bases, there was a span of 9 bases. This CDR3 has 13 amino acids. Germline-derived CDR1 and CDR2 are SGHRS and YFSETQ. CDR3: CASSLGGYPEAFF. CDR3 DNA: TGCGCCAGCAGCTTGGGGGGGTACCCTGAAGCTTTCTTT.

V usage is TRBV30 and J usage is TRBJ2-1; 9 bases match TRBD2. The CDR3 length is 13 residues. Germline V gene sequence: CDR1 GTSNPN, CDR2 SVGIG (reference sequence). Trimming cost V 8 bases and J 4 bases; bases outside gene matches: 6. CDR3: CAGQAGGYNEQFF. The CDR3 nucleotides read TGTGCCGGACAAGCGGGAGGATACAATGAGCAGTTCTTC.

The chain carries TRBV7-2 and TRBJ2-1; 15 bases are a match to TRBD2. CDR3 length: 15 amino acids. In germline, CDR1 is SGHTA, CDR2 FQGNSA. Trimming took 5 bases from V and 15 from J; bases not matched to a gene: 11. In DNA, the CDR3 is TGTGCCAGCAGCCCTTGGACTAGCGGGGGGGCCGTTCCGTTCTTC. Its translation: CASSPWTSGGAVPFF.

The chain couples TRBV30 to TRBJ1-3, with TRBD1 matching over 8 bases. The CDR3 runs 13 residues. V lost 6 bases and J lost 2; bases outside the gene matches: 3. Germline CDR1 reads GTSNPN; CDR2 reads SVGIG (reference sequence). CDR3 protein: CACRQGTGNTIYF. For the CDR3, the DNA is TGTGCCTGCAGACAGGGGACTGGAAACACCATATATTTT.

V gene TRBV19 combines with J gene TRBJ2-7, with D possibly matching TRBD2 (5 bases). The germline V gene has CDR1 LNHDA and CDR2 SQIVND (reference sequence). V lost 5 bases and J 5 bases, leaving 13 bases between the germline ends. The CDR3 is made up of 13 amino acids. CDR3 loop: CASSGVPRDEQYF. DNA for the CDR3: TGTGCCAGTAGTGGGGTCCCGAGGGACGAGCAGTACTTC.